Listed below are T cell receptor beta chains from one sample, sequenced in a study of T cell responses to AZD1222 COVID-19 vaccine. The repertoire was sequenced with immunoSEQ multiplex PCR; TCRdb's copy has only in-frame clones and lacks some. The sample lists about 110,000 clones, about 89% occurring once. Sample: peripheral blood, taken on day 0 of AZD1222 vaccination. Source of these receptors: an adult in good health. CDR3s include the opening cysteine and the closing phenylalanine or tryptophan. Each record gives: V gene, clone size, D gene, J gene, CDR3 DNA, CDR3 protein. D genes are given only for firm matches. The size field is filled for only some rows; it gives once, few, many or a size class.

TRBV11-2	.	.	TRBJ2-7	TGTGCCAGCAGCTCCGCCACGGACGAGCAGTACTTC	CASSSATDEQYF
TRBV12-3/TRBV12-4	.	.	TRBJ1-5	TGTGCCAGCAGTTTCCTTGGCCGTCAGCCCCAGCATTTT	CASSFLGRQPQHF
TRBV5-1	.	.	TRBJ2-5	TGCGCCAGCAGCTCACAACACAGGGCTCAAGAGACCCAGTACTTC	CASSSQHRAQETQYF
TRBV3-1/TRBV3-2	.	.	TRBJ1-2	TGTGCCAGCAGCCAAGAGGGGGCAGATCATAACTATGGCTACACCTTC	CASSQEGADHNYGYTF
TRBV27	.	.	TRBJ1-4	TGTGCCAGCAGTTTAAGGGTGAGAGGTAGAGATGAAAAACTGTTTTTT	CASSLRVRGRDEKLFF
TRBV10-3	once	.	TRBJ1-1	TGTGCCATCAGACCGACCCAAAACACTGAAGCTTTCTTT	CAIRPTQNTEAFF
TRBV7-2	.	.	TRBJ1-2	TGTGCCAGCAGCTTAGGGGCAGGGAACGCTAACTATGGCTACACCTTC	CASSLGAGNANYGYTF
TRBV11-3	.	TRBD2	TRBJ2-1	TGTGCCAGCAGCTTAGGACTAGCGGGGGACTACAATGAGCAGTTCTTC	CASSLGLAGDYNEQFF
TRBV18	.	.	TRBJ1-1	TGTGCCAGCTCACATGACCTGGAGGACACTGAAGCTTTCTTT	CASSHDLEDTEAFF
TRBV6-5	.	TRBD1	TRBJ1-6	TGTGCCAGCAGTACCGACAGGGATTCACCCCTCCACTTT	CASSTDRDSPLHF
TRBV30	.	TRBD1	TRBJ1-5	TGTGCCTGGAGTGGACAGGGTCAGCCCCAGCATTTT	CAWSGQGQPQHF
TRBV3-1/TRBV3-2	few	.	TRBJ1-2	TGTGCCAGCAGCCTAAGGGCAGGGGACTATGGCTACACCTTC	CASSLRAGDYGYTF
TRBV7-9	once	.	TRBJ1-4	TGTGCCAGCACCTCGTCTGGAGACTTAACTAATGAAAAACTGTTTTTT	CASTSSGDLTNEKLFF
TRBV18	.	.	TRBJ1-2	TGTGCCAGCTCACTTTTAGATCAGGACGGCTCCTACACCTTC	CASSLLDQDGSYTF
TRBV3-1/TRBV3-2	.	.	TRBJ1-1	TGTGCCAGCAGCCAAGCCAGGATCATGAACACTGAAGCTTTCTTT	CASSQARIMNTEAFF
TRBV5-1	.	.	TRBJ2-1	TGCGCCAGCAGCTTGGGTTCGGGCCCCTACAATGAGCAGTTCTTC	CASSLGSGPYNEQFF
TRBV7-8	.	TRBD2	TRBJ2-1	TGTGCCAGCAGCTCTAACAGCGGGGGTGGGCCCTACAATGAGCAGTTCTTC	CASSSNSGGGPYNEQFF
TRBV6-5	.	.	TRBJ1-1	TGTGCCAGCACCCAGGACACCCTCACTGAAGCTTTCTTT	CASTQDTLTEAFF
TRBV6-2/TRBV6-3	.	TRBD1	TRBJ1-5	TGTGCCAGCAGTTACCTACAGGGGCTTAATCAGCCCCAGCATTTT	CASSYLQGLNQPQHF
TRBV18	.	.	TRBJ1-3	TGTGCCAGCTCACCGACTTTCCTCGGACAGTACTCTGGAAACACCATATATTTT	CASSPTFLGQYSGNTIYF
TRBV5-4	.	.	TRBJ1-1	TGTGCCAGCAGCTCCGACCCCTCCGGTGGGAACACTGAAGCTTTCTTT	CASSSDPSGGNTEAFF
TRBV5-4	.	TRBD1	TRBJ1-2	TGTGCCAGCAGCTGGACAGGGGGGGTGGATGGCTACACCTTC	CASSWTGGVDGYTF
TRBV4-3	.	.	TRBJ1-2	TGCGCCAGCAGCCAAGTCGGCACAGCCAACTATGGCTACACCTTC	CASSQVGTANYGYTF
TRBV12-3/TRBV12-4	.	.	TRBJ1-1	TGTGCCAGCAGTTTTGGGACGGTTGATGCTTTCTTT	CASSFGTVDAFF
TRBV4-1	.	.	TRBJ2-5	TGCGCCAGCAGCCAAAGGGCAGGGAAGAGAGAGACCCAGTACTTC	CASSQRAGKRETQYF
TRBV5-8	few	.	TRBJ2-3	TGTGCCAGCAGCTTGGCCATGGATACGCAGTATTTT	CASSLAMDTQYF
TRBV2	.	.	TRBJ2-1	TGTGCCAGCAGTGGGGCCCGCCGCTACAATGAGCAGTTCTTC	CASSGARRYNEQFF
TRBV15	.	.	TRBJ2-7	TGTGCCACCAGCAGAGATCAGGGATCCTCCTACGAGCAGTACTTC	CATSRDQGSSYEQYF
TRBV5-1	.	.	TRBJ1-2	TGCGCCAGCAGCTTGGGGCAGTATGGCTACACCTTC	CASSLGQYGYTF
TRBV3-1/TRBV3-2	once	TRBD2	TRBJ2-1	TGTGCCAGCAGCCCTGGGACTAGCGGGAGGTGGTTCTTC	CASSPGTSGRWFF
TRBV30	.	.	TRBJ1-5	TGTGCCTGGAGTGTACAAGGGGGTCAGCCCCAGCATTTT	CAWSVQGGQPQHF
TRBV19	.	TRBD2	TRBJ2-5	TGTGCCAGTAATCTAGCGGGAGCCCCAGAGACCCAGTACTTC	CASNLAGAPETQYF
TRBV14	.	.	TRBJ1-2	TGTGCCAGCAGCCAAGGATTCCGGGGGCTGGGCTATGGCTACACCTTC	CASSQGFRGLGYGYTF
TRBV6-6	.	TRBD2	TRBJ2-3	TGTGCCAGCACCAAGCGGGAGATCGATACGCAGTATTTT	CASTKREIDTQYF
TRBV10-2	.	TRBD2	TRBJ2-1	TGCGCCAGCAGGCCCGGGACTAGCGATGAGCAGTTCTTC	CASRPGTSDEQFF
TRBV25-1	.	TRBD1	TRBJ2-1	TGTGCCAGCAGTGAAATACATCGGACAGGATACAATGAGCAGTTCTTC	CASSEIHRTGYNEQFF
TRBV7-2	.	.	TRBJ1-3	TGTGCCAGCAGCTTAGAGGGGTACTCGGGGTTCAGCTCTGGAAACACCATATATTTT	CASSLEGYSGFSSGNTIYF
TRBV6-6	.	TRBD1	TRBJ1-2	TGTGCCAGCAGTTACCCGGACAGGGGGGTTTATGGCTACACCTTC	CASSYPDRGVYGYTF
TRBV6-5	.	.	TRBJ2-7	TGTGCCAGCAGTCCCCATTTCAGGATCGGGAACGAGCAGTACTTC	CASSPHFRIGNEQYF
TRBV6-6	once	TRBD1	TRBJ1-6	TGTGCCAGCAGTGACCAGGGACAGGGAAATTCACCCCTCCACTTT	CASSDQGQGNSPLHF
TRBV7-6	.	.	TRBJ2-7	TGTGCCAGCAGCCCTAGAGGTTCCGAGACAGGCACCTACGAGCAGTACTTC	CASSPRGSETGTYEQYF
TRBV15	.	TRBD1	TRBJ1-5	TGTGCCACCAGCAGCAGACAGGGGGATCAGCCCCAGCATTTT	CATSSRQGDQPQHF
TRBV5-1	.	.	TRBJ2-1	TGCGCCAGCAGCGAAGCGGCTAGCTACAATGAGCAGTTCTTC	CASSEAASYNEQFF
TRBV19	.	.	TRBJ1-5	TGTGCCAGTAGTCGCCGTGGGGCCATAAATCAGCCCCAGCATTTT	CASSRRGAINQPQHF
TRBV7-2	.	.	TRBJ1-3	TGTGCCAGCAGCTTAGACTCTGGGACTGGAAACACCATATATTTT	CASSLDSGTGNTIYF
TRBV18	.	.	TRBJ2-5	TGTGCCAGCTCACCACGGGCGGCGCGAGAGACCCAGTACTTC	CASSPRAARETQYF
TRBV11-2	.	.	TRBJ2-7	TGTGCCAGCAGCTTAAGGGGGACGGCCCGGGTGCACGAGCAGTACTTC	CASSLRGTARVHEQYF
TRBV6-6	.	.	TRBJ1-3	TGTGCCAGCAGTTACAGCCTTTCCTCTGGAAACACCATATATTTT	CASSYSLSSGNTIYF
TRBV10-3	.	TRBD1	TRBJ2-7	TGTGCCATCAAGTCGGGCGACAGGGCTCGCGAGCAGTACTTC	CAIKSGDRAREQYF
TRBV7-6	few	.	TRBJ1-5	TGTGCCAGCAGCGTTGACACAGGGTTCAATCAGCCCCAGCATTTT	CASSVDTGFNQPQHF
TRBV5-8	once	.	TRBJ1-3	TGTGCCAGCAGCTTGGTATTGGACACCATATATTTT	CASSLVLDTIYF
TRBV13	once	TRBD1	TRBJ1-2	TGTGCCAGCAGCTCCCCCATGGACAGGACGAACTATGGCTACACCTTC	CASSSPMDRTNYGYTF
TRBV29-1	.	TRBD1	TRBJ1-4	TGCAGCGGCGGGACAGGGGGCAGAGCTAATGAAAAACTGTTTTTT	CSGGTGGRANEKLFF
TRBV9	.	.	TRBJ1-6	TGTGCCAGCAGCGTAGGGCGTTCCCCAAATTCACCCCTCCACTTT	CASSVGRSPNSPLHF
TRBV18	.	.	TRBJ1-6	TGTGCCAGCTCACCAAATTGGGAAAATAATTCACCCCTCCACTTT	CASSPNWENNSPLHF